The following is a T cell receptor (beta chain) sequence with its context. The CDR3 is 13 amino acids. Repertoires were generated with immunoSEQ multiplex PCR, while TCRdb's copy carries only in-frame clones and drops some. The sample carries 100,000 or so clones, about nine tenths recorded once. The data were taken from a study of OX40 agonist ivuxolimab in advanced cancers. This rearrangement joins TRBV21-1 to TRBJ2-1. TRBV21-1 is a documented pseudogene. The TCR sequence derives from an adult with an advanced solid tumor such as melanoma, head and neck, liver or kidney cancer. Source: CD4+ or CD8+ T cells sorted from blood, taken in a trial of the OX40 agonist ivuxolimab. DNA for the CDR3: TGTGCCAGCAGCAGAAACGAGGGGAATGAGCAGTTCTTC. This sequence encodes CASSRNEGNEQFF.